The 12 T cell receptor beta chains presented below share a single source sample, sequenced in a study of T-cell memory formation after mild COVID-19. TCRdb reprocessed the 5' RACE reads with MiXCR, giving one entry per CDR3 protein. The table lists fewer than 350,000 distinct CDR3 sequences, 13% to 15% of them singletons. The sample taken for sequencing was PBMCs or a T cell subset sorted from them (not recorded which). All receptors come from a man aged 18 to 30 who had mild COVID-19 (a few samples of this study predate the infection). Cell type and time point are not known.

J is TRBJ2-3 and V is TRBV5-1; 9 bases map to TRBD2. CDR1 is SGHRS and CDR2 is YFSETQ in the germline V gene. This CDR3 has 16 residues. V was pared by 6 bases and J by 8 bases, with 16 bases of the junction left unmatched. The CDR3 reads CASTHRGLAGNSTQYF. In DNA form, the CDR3 reads TGCGCCAGCACCCATCGCGGGCTAGCGGGAAATTCTACGCAGTATTTT.

The gene calls are TRBV12-3 or TRBV12-4 and TRBJ2-1, with 8 bases matching TRBD2. After removal of 1 base from V and 7 bases from J, the junction contained 3 bases not matched to a gene. The CDR3 totals 14 residues. CDR3 sequence: CASSLGPGGNEQFF. CDR3 nucleotides: TGTGCCAGCAGTTTAGGCCCGGGGGGGAATGAGCAGTTCTTC.

In its sample, this clonotype was seen a few times. This sequence joins TRBV4-3 and TRBJ2-2; D remains ambiguous. The CDR3 sequence is 14 residues long. The V and J ends lost 5 bases and 2 bases respectively, with 9 bases between them. From germline, CDR1 is LGHNA and CDR2 YSLEER. Here the CDR3 reads CASSVGVNTGELFF. The CDR3 region has the DNA TGCGCCAGCAGCGTCGGTGTAAACACCGGGGAGCTGTTTTTT.

This clonotype was counted only a few times. The rearrangement links TRBV6-2 or TRBV6-3 to TRBJ1-4; D call uncertain. The V gene's germline CDR1 is MNHEY and CDR2 SVGEGT. CDR3 length equals 12 residues. V was pared by 1 base and J by 8 bases, with 5 bases between. The DNA for the CDR3 is TGTGCCAGCAGTTACTGGAACGAAAAACTGTTTTTT. Its protein is CASSYWNEKLFF.

This clonotype came up a few times. V is TRBV20-1 and J is TRBJ2-5, with 7 positions matching TRBD2. CDR1 is DFQATT and CDR2 is SNEGSKA in the germline V gene (reference sequence). The CDR3 has 15 amino acids. V lost 0 bases, J lost 3 bases, and 7 bases stayed unmatched. The DNA of the CDR3 is TGCAGTGCTAGAGATACTTTCCTAGCGGAAGAGACCCAGTACTTC. Translation gives CSARDTFLAEETQYF.

This chain links TRBV7-2 with TRBJ2-5; D possibly uses TRBD1 or TRBD2 (5 bases each). V lost 1 base and J 5 bases, leaving 14 bases between the germline ends. The CDR3 is made up of 15 amino acids. CDR1 is SGHTA and CDR2 is FQGNSA in the germline V gene. The CDR3 sequence is CASSLVRGGTETQYF. The CDR3 DNA reads TGTGCCAGCAGCTTAGTTCGGGGCGGCACGGAGACCCAGTACTTC.

This chain joins TRBV7-8 and TRBJ2-7, with 9 nucleotides matching TRBD1. Losses at the gene ends were 4 bases for V and 5 bases for J; bases not matched to a gene: 9. This CDR3 contains 15 residues. Germline V CDR1 and CDR2: SGHVS, FQNEAQ. The CDR3 DNA sequence: TGTGCCAGCAGCTGGGGACAGGGACCGGCCAACGAGCAGTACTTC. As protein: CASSWGQGPANEQYF.

The CDR3 reads CASSLPTGGQETQYF. The CDR3 DNA follows: TGTGCCAGCAGCCTGCCGACCGGGGGCCAAGAGACCCAGTACTTC. The rearrangement joins TRBV5-4 to TRBJ2-5; possible D gene TRBD2, 6 bases. Per the germline V gene, CDR1 is SGHNT and CDR2 is YYREEE (reference sequence). This CDR3 comprises 15 residues. With 4 bases removed from V and 1 base from J, the gap between germline ends came to 14 bases.

This clonotype has more than one count but fewer than ten. J is TRBJ1-1 and V is TRBV3-1; the match to TRBD1 covers 9 bases. The germline V gene has CDR1 LGHDT and CDR2 YNNKEL (reference sequence). The CDR3 is 16 residues long. Trimming cost V 2 bases and J 11 bases; bases outside gene matches: 15. In DNA form, the CDR3 reads TGTGCCAGCAGCCAAAACCTTGGGCCTTACGGGACAGGGGCTTTCTTT. Its protein is CASSQNLGPYGTGAFF.

This rearrangement joins TRBV29-1 to TRBJ2-2; 9 bases are a match to TRBD1. The CDR3 covers 13 residues. The ends lost 6 bases at V and 6 bases at J; junction bases unmatched: 5. The germline V gene has CDR1 SQVTM and CDR2 ANQGSEA. The CDR3 coding sequence is TGCAGCGTGGGACAGGGATGGGCCGGGGAGCTGTTTTTT. The encoded protein is CSVGQGWAGELFF.

This sequence joins TRBV12-3 or TRBV12-4 and TRBJ2-1; 8 bases line up with TRBD2. V trimming: 7 bases; J trimming: 6 bases; junction bases outside the gene matches: 23. There are 19 residues in the CDR3. Written as DNA, the CDR3 is TGTGCCAGCACCAATGCAGGGACTAGGACTAGGAGCCCCCCCAATGAGCAGTTCTTC. Its protein is CASTNAGTRTRSPPNEQFF.

The rearrangement joins TRBV5-1 to TRBJ2-7; D is perhaps TRBD2 (5 bases). CDR1 is SGHRS and CDR2 is YFSETQ in the germline V gene. This CDR3 contains 14 residues. Trimming removed 0 bases from V and 4 bases from J, with 11 bases in between. CDR3 protein: CASSLADRGYEQYF. CDR3 DNA sequence: TGCGCCAGCAGCTTGGCCGACCGGGGTTACGAGCAGTACTTC.